The entry below describes one TCR beta chain. The antigen is not known. This CDR3 has 16 amino acids. Germline CDR1 reads DFQATT; CDR2 reads SNEGSKA (reference sequence). The V and J ends lost 1 base and 3 bases respectively, with 17 bases between them. During its preparation, the TCRbeta library received unique molecular identifiers. TCRdb passed the PCR reads through MiXCR, listing each CDR3 protein once. Among about 830,000 distinct CDR3 sequences listed, around 17% were seen once. The record originates from a study of T-cell reconstitution after alpha-beta-depleted transplantation in children. Study outcomes and limitations: It was reported that alpha-beta T cells came from several hundred expanded graft clones (about two months after transplant). Certain patients had high TCRbeta diversity at day 60, and it came from recipient T cells and thymic progenitors that survived. Newly made T cells mostly supplied T-cell counts and diversity one year after transplant.

This specimen was PBMCs, mostly from graft donor cells, taken 360 days after TCRalphabeta/CD19-depleted stem cell transplant. The chain links TRBV20-1 to TRBJ2-3; weak D call: TRBD2 (6 bases). The TCR comes from a male patient younger than 18 who had a stem cell transplant for acute lymphoblastic leukemia, so the T cells may come from the graft donor. The CDR3 here is CSARGEAGGSTDTQYF. The CDR3 coding sequence is TGCAGTGCTAGAGGAGAAGCGGGCGGCTCTACAGATACGCAGTATTTT.